This T cell receptor (beta chain) was documented in a study of T-cell memory formation after mild COVID-19. This clonotype was picked up a small number of times. MiXCR, applied by TCRdb to the 5' RACE reads, yields one record per CDR3 protein. The data hold nearly 110,000 distinct CDR3 sequences, with approximately 15% observed a single time. What was sequenced was PBMCs or a T cell subset sorted from them (not recorded which). This TCR came from a man aged 18 to 30 who had mild COVID-19 (a few samples of this study predate the infection). Cell type and time point are not known.

CDR3 region: CASTRGTDTQYF. DNA for the CDR3: TGTGCCAGCACGCGCGGCACAGATACGCAGTATTTT. V is TRBV12-3 or TRBV12-4 and J is TRBJ2-3; D remains unclear. Trimming took 7 bases from V and 1 from J, leaving 6 bases between them. The CDR3 sequence is 12 residues long.